This T cell receptor beta chain emerged from a study of vaccination and CD4 T cells after COVID-19. Turning to the study itself: Every participant had a vaccine, which was either BNT162b2 or mRNA-1273, given in two doses. Post-COVID samples had a sampling time that fell a median around 100 days after diagnosis (range 35 to 161). Stimuli were overlapping spike peptide pools of SARS-CoV-2 and three common cold coronaviruses (HCoV-NL63, HCoV-OC43, HCoV-229E).

The treatment was: roughly ten-day PBMC culture with coronavirus spike peptide pools or control peptides (ViraFEST assay). The unexposed donor provided CD4+ T cells, which were taken before the COVID-19 pandemic (2011-2018). The Oncomine TCR Beta short-read assay sequenced DNA from cultured CD4+ T cells. The template was genomic DNA from cultured CD4+ T cells. Using its own MiXCR run on the PCR reads, TCRdb lists one record per CDR3 protein. There are fewer than 9,000 distinct CDR3 sequences in the sample; 39% occur only once, and roughly 22% lies in the top ten. Regarding this clonotype: What it binds is unknown.

Germline V lookup: CDR1 SEHNR, CDR2 FQNEAQ (reference sequence). Trimming took 6 bases from V and 10 from J, leaving 12 bases between them. CDR3 length: 11 amino acids. Sequencing was performed on CD4+ T cells from blood, cultured in vitro. The V gene is TRBV7-9, the J gene TRBJ1-1, with D unclear. The TCR sequence derives from a human donor in good health. Here the CDR3 reads CASRGEIGAFF. The CDR3, as DNA: TGTGCCAGCAGGGGAGAGATAGGAGCTTTCTTT.